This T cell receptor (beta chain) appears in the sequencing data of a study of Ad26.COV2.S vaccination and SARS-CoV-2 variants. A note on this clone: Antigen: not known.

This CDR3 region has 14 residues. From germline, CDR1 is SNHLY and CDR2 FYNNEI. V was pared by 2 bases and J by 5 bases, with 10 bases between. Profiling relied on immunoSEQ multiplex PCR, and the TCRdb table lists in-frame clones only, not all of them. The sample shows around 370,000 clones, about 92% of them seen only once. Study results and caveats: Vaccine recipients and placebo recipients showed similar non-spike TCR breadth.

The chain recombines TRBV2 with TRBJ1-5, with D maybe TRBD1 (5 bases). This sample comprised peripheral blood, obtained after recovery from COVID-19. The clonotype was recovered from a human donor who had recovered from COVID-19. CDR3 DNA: TGTGCCAGCAGTGAAAGATGGGGGGATCAGCCCCAGCATTTT. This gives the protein CASSERWGDQPQHF.